A selection of T cell receptor beta chains follows, all from one sample in a study of blood T cells in healthy people across ages. A single record per CDR3 protein comes from TCRdb applying MiXCR to the 5' RACE reads. Seen here are over 500,000 distinct CDR3 sequences, over 40% observed once, and the top ten hold about 13%. The sequenced sample was blood. Every receptor here comes from a woman older than 75 in good health. Each CDR3 is given with its conserved first and last residue. D genes are given only for firm matches. Rows give clone size only sometimes, using once, few, many, or a class for an expanded clone.

D gene	clone size	V gene	J gene	CDR3 DNA	CDR3 protein
TRBD2	.	TRBV27	TRBJ2-1	TGTGCCGGCAGTCACAGCGGGAGCCCTTTTTACAATGAGCAGTTCTTC	CAGSHSGSPFYNEQFF
.	.	TRBV27	TRBJ2-5	TGTGCCAGCAAATCGTACAGGAGCCAAGAGACCCAGTACTTC	CASKSYRSQETQYF
.	.	TRBV6-2/TRBV6-3	TRBJ1-5	TGTGCCAGCAGGGAGACGCCTCAGCCCCAGCATTTT	CASRETPQPQHF
.	.	TRBV24-1	TRBJ2-6	TGTGCCACCAGCGGACCCTCTGGGGCCAACGTCCTGACTTTC	CATSGPSGANVLTF
.	few	TRBV12-3/TRBV12-4	TRBJ1-1	TGTGCCAGCAGTTTTCTCCAGGGAATGAACACTGAAGCTTTCTTT	CASSFLQGMNTEAFF
TRBD2	.	TRBV20-1	TRBJ2-7	TGCAGTGCTAGATTGCCTCTTAAACCGGGACTAGCGGGAGTAGTTACCAACGAGCAGAACTTC	CSARLPLKPGLAGVVTNEQNF
TRBD2	.	TRBV5-1	TRBJ2-7	TGCGCCAGCAGCGTCCGAGGACTAGCGGGAGGCGTCTCCTACGAGCAGTACTTC	CASSVRGLAGGVSYEQYF
.	many	TRBV7-2	TRBJ2-5	TGTGCCAGCAGCCTCAAAGGAGGGGAGACCCAGTACTTC	CASSLKGGETQYF
TRBD2	.	TRBV7-2	TRBJ2-7	TGTGCCAGCTCCCCGGGACTTTGGCGGGAGGGTGAGCAGTACTTC	CASSPGLWREGEQYF
.	many	TRBV6-1	TRBJ2-7	TGTGCCAGCACTAGGGACTCCCCATTATACGAGCAGTACTTC	CASTRDSPLYEQYF
.	few	TRBV25-1	TRBJ1-6	TGTGCCAGCAGTGAAGCATTCCCCCAGGGTGCAAGTTCACCCCTCCACTTT	CASSEAFPQGASSPLHF
.	few	TRBV20-1	TRBJ1-2	TGCAGTGCTAGATCGGCCGAGGAATGGGTTCGGAACTATGGCTACACCTTC	CSARSAEEWVRNYGYTF
TRBD2	.	TRBV27	TRBJ2-1	TGTGCCAGCAGTTTCGGGAGGTACGCTGAGCAGTTCTTC	CASSFGRYAEQFF
TRBD2	many	TRBV27	TRBJ2-3	TGTGCCAGCAGTCCCCCAGGACTAGCGATAGATACGCAGTATTTT	CASSPPGLAIDTQYF
.	.	TRBV6-5	TRBJ2-5	TGTGCCAGCAGTTACATAGGGGGGGCCCAAGAGACCCAGTACTTC	CASSYIGGAQETQYF
TRBD1	many	TRBV7-8	TRBJ2-1	TGTGCCAGCAGCCACCGGGACAGACAGTTTTCCTCCTACAATGAGCAGTTCTTC	CASSHRDRQFSSYNEQFF
TRBD1	.	TRBV24-1	TRBJ2-2	TGTGCCACCACCACAGGGGGCAACACCGGGGAGCTGTTTTTT	CATTTGGNTGELFF
TRBD2	few	TRBV24-1	TRBJ2-2	TGTGCCACCAGTGAATTGGGACTAGCGGGAAGTAACGGGGAGCTGTTTTTT	CATSELGLAGSNGELFF
.	.	TRBV20-1	TRBJ1-5	TGCAGTGCTAGTGGTCAGGGCGAGAATCAGCCCCAGCATTTT	CSASGQGENQPQHF
TRBD1	.	TRBV4-1	TRBJ2-7	TGCGCCAGCAGCCAAGGCCAGGGGGCTTGGTCCGAGCAGTACTTC	CASSQGQGAWSEQYF
.	.	TRBV4-1	TRBJ1-5	TGCGCCAGCAGCCAGGGACCGTTAGGTCAGCCCCAGCATTTT	CASSQGPLGQPQHF
TRBD2	.	TRBV24-1	TRBJ2-3	TGTGCCACCAGTCGGACTGGCGGGGGGGCAGGAGATACGCAGTATTTT	CATSRTGGGAGDTQYF
TRBD1	.	TRBV29-1	TRBJ2-7	TGCAGCGTTGACGGGACAGGGTCCTACGAGCAGTACTTC	CSVDGTGSYEQYF
.	few	TRBV3-1	TRBJ1-5	TGTGCCAGCAGCCAAGGGACAGCATATAGCAATCAGCCCCAGCATTTT	CASSQGTAYSNQPQHF
TRBD2	many	TRBV28	TRBJ2-7	TGTGCCTCAGCAGGAGTAGCGGGAGAACTCTCCTACGAGCAGTACTTC	CASAGVAGELSYEQYF
TRBD2	.	TRBV12-3/TRBV12-4	TRBJ2-7	TGTGCCAGCAGTTCCTGGCGGGGGGGCCAGTCCTACAATGAGCAGTACTTC	CASSSWRGGQSYNEQYF
TRBD2	many	TRBV5-1	TRBJ2-3	TGCGCCAGCAGCTTGGGTGCGGGAGTGTCGACAGATACGCAGTATTTT	CASSLGAGVSTDTQYF
.	.	TRBV6-2/TRBV6-3	TRBJ2-4	TGTGCCAGCAGTCGACGTGGACAGAATCTAGCCAAAAACATTCAGTACTTC	CASSRRGQNLAKNIQYF
.	many	TRBV7-9	TRBJ2-5	TGTGCCAGCAGCCCCGACAGGCAAGAGACCCAGTACTTC	CASSPDRQETQYF
.	.	TRBV12-3/TRBV12-4	TRBJ1-5	TGTGCCAGCAGTTTAGAATCGCTGGGAAATCAGCCCCAGCATTTT	CASSLESLGNQPQHF
TRBD1	.	TRBV27	TRBJ1-6	TGTGCCAGCAGTTCCAAATGGACAGGAGCTAATTCACCCCTCCACTTT	CASSSKWTGANSPLHF
.	.	TRBV20-1	TRBJ1-5	TGCAGTGCTAGAGATAGGACCAACAATCAGCCCCAGCATTTT	CSARDRTNNQPQHF
.	many	TRBV6-5	TRBJ1-2	TGTGCCAGCAGATCGCACGACAGGAACTATGGCTACACCTTC	CASRSHDRNYGYTF
.	few	TRBV9	TRBJ2-2	TGTGCCAGCAGCGCCCTGAAGGGGGGCACCGGGGAGCTGTTTTTT	CASSALKGGTGELFF
TRBD1	many	TRBV28	TRBJ2-3	TGTGCCAGCAGTTCCCCGGGACAGGGGTTAGAAACAGATACGCAGTATTTT	CASSSPGQGLETDTQYF
TRBD1	.	TRBV28	TRBJ1-5	TGTGCCTCAGCTCTATACCGACAGGGATATCAGCCCCAGCATTTT	CASALYRQGYQPQHF